Below, 10 T cell receptor beta chains from the same sample are listed, as sequenced in a study of T cell responses to AZD1222 COVID-19 vaccine. Generated by immunoSEQ multiplex PCR, the TCRdb table keeps only in-frame clones and is missing some. The repertoire has about 180,000 clones, 94% of them found once; the top ten carry around 1.5%. The sequencing used peripheral blood, collected 28 days after the second AZD1222 dose. The receptor set was obtained from an adult who received the AZD1222 COVID-19 vaccine.

The gene calls are TRBV5-5 and TRBJ2-3; D may match TRBD1 or TRBD2 (5 bases each). Germline values: CDR1 SGHKS, CDR2 YYEKEE (reference sequence). The CDR3 is made up of 15 amino acids. V lost 4 bases to trimming and J lost 0 bases, with 12 bases between them. The CDR3 bases are TGTGCCAGCAGCGGGGACGCCGCGAGCACAGATACGCAGTATTTT. Its protein is CASSGDAASTDTQYF.

This clone showed up just once. J is TRBJ1-4 and V is TRBV9; tentatively, D is TRBD1 (5 bases). V shed 4 bases and J shed 5 bases, with 15 bases lying between them. CDR3 size: 15 residues. Per germline, CDR1 SGDLS and CDR2 YYNGEE. The CDR3 DNA sequence: TGTGCCAGCAGCCTTACCGGGACGGACAATGAAAAACTGTTTTTT. Its translation: CASSLTGTDNEKLFF.

The CDR3 DNA sequence: TGTGCCAGTACCCCTTTACAGGGTTTGAACACTGAAGCTTTCTTT. This sequence encodes CASTPLQGLNTEAFF. This chain connects TRBV19 to TRBJ1-1, with a weak D call TRBD1 (6 bases). Germline V gene data show CDR1 as LNHDA and CDR2 as SQIVND (reference sequence). This CDR3 has 15 residues. V was cut by 7 bases and J by 0 bases, with 15 bases left in between.

The genes are TRBV4-2 and TRBJ2-3; TRBD2 matches at 8 bases. The V gene's germline CDR1 is LGHNA and CDR2 YNFKEQ. CDR3 length: 19 amino acids. J was trimmed by 5 bases and V by 0 bases; bases with no gene match: 16. The CDR3 reads CASSQDLWVAGLGGDTQYF. The CDR3 bases are TGTGCCAGCAGCCAAGATCTTTGGGTAGCGGGGTTGGGTGGAGATACGCAGTATTTT.

The chain joins TRBV19 to TRBJ1-2; TRBD1 is a possible D gene (6 bases). The germline CDR1 and CDR2 sequences are LNHDA and SQIVND (reference sequence). Trimming left V 5 bases short and J 0 bases short, with 19 bases between. This CDR3 region has 17 residues. In nucleotides, the CDR3 is TGTGCCAGTAGTCCCGAACAGGGTTCAGTTTCTAACTATGGCTACACCTTC. Its translation: CASSPEQGSVSNYGYTF.

The rearrangement joins TRBV28 to TRBJ1-3; D is unresolved. Trimming left V 3 bases short and J 3 bases short, with 9 bases between. The germline gives CDR1 MDHEN, CDR2 SYDVKM. The CDR3 is made up of 14 amino acids. The CDR3, as DNA: TGTGCCAGCAGTTTCGGCTTCCTTGGAAACACCATATATTTT. Protein sequence: CASSFGFLGNTIYF.

V is TRBV7-8 and J is TRBJ1-2, with 8 bases identical to TRBD1. The V gene end was trimmed by 0 bases and the J gene end by 3 bases; junction bases not matched to a gene: 3. The germline V gene encodes CDR1 SGHVS and CDR2 FQNEAQ. The length of the CDR3 is 15 residues. The CDR3 region is CASSLAGQGDYGYTF. The CDR3 bases are TGTGCCAGCAGCTTAGCAGGACAGGGTGACTATGGCTACACCTTC.

This clone has just one count. The genes are TRBV6-5 and TRBJ1-4; no clear D. The V gene lost 5 bases and the J gene lost 0 bases, with 10 bases spanning the gap. The CDR3 contains 15 residues. Looked up from germline, CDR1 is MNHEY and CDR2 is SVGAGI. The CDR3 region has the DNA TGTGCCAGCAGTACCCTCCCCGCAACTAATGAAAAACTGTTTTTT. This encodes CASSTLPATNEKLFF.

The chain couples TRBV11-2 to TRBJ2-7; the D is unclear. V lost 1 base and J 6 bases, leaving 19 bases between the germline ends. This CDR3 has 16 residues. Germline V lookup: CDR1 SGHAT, CDR2 FQNNGV. This CDR3 is CASSLAIGWPAGEQYF. The CDR3 coding sequence is TGTGCCAGCAGCTTAGCGATTGGTTGGCCTGCTGGCGAGCAGTACTTC.

The CDR3 loop reads CASSGRLGTGELFF. CDR3 sequence (DNA): TGTGCCAGCAGTGGCCGACTCGGGACCGGGGAGCTGTTTTTT. The rearrangement joins TRBV2 to TRBJ2-2, with D unresolved. The CDR3 has 14 residues. Germline-derived CDR1 and CDR2 are SNHLY and FYNNEI. Trimming pared 4 bases from V and 5 bases from J, leaving 11 bases between.